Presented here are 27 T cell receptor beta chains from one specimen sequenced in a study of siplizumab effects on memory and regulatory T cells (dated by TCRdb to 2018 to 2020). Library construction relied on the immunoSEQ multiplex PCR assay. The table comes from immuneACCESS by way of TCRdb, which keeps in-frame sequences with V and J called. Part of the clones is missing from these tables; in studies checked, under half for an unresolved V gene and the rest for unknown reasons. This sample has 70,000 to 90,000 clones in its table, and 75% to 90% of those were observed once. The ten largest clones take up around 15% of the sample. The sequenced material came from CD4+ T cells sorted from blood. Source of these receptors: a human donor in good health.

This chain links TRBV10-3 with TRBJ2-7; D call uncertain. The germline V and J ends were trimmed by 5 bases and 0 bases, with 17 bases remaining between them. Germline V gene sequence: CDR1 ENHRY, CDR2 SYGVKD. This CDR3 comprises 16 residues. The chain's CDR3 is CAISPSGSRASYEQYF. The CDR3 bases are TGTGCCATCAGTCCCTCTGGGTCCCGAGCCTCCTACGAGCAGTACTTC.

CDR3 in DNA: TGTGCCAGCAGTGAAGTTGGCGGATACGAGCAGTACTTC. Translation gives CASSEVGGYEQYF. The rearrangement uses TRBV6-5 and TRBJ2-7; D unclear. In germline, CDR1 is MNHEY, CDR2 SVGAGI. V lost 5 bases, J lost 4 bases, and 12 bases lay in between. The CDR3 is 13 residues long.

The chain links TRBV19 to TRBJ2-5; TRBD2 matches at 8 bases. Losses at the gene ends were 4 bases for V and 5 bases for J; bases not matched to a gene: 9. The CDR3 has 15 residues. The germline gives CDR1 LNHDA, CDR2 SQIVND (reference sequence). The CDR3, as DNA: TGTGCCAGTAGTAGCGGGAGGCGAGGTGGGGAGACCCAGTACTTC. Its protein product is CASSSGRRGGETQYF.

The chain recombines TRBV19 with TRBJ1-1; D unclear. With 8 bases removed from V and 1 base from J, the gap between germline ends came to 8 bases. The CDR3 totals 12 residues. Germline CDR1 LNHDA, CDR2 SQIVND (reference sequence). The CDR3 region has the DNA TGTGCCAGTGGCTTCACGAACACTGAAGCTTTCTTT. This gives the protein CASGFTNTEAFF.

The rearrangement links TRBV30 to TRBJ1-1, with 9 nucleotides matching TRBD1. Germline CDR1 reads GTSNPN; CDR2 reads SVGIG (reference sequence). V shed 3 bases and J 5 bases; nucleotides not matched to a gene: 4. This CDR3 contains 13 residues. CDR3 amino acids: CAWSDDRGTEAFF. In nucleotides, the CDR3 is TGTGCCTGGAGCGACGACAGGGGGACTGAAGCTTTCTTT.

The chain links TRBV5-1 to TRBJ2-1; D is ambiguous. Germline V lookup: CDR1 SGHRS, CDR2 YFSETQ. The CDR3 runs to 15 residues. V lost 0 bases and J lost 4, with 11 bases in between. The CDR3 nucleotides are TGCGCCAGCAGCTTGGGTGTCGGAATATACAATGAGCAGTTCTTC. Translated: CASSLGVGIYNEQFF.

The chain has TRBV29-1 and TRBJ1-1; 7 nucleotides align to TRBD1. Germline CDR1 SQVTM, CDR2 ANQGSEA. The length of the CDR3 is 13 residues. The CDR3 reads CSASDRVNTEAFF. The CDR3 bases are TGCAGTGCCTCCGACAGGGTGAACACTGAAGCTTTCTTT.

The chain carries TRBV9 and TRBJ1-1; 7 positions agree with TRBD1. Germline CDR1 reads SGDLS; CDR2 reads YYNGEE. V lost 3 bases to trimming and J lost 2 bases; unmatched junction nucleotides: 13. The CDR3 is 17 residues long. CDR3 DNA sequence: TGTGCCAGCAGCGGCGTCCCAACACACAGGGGAAACACTGAAGCTTTCTTT. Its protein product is CASSGVPTHRGNTEAFF.

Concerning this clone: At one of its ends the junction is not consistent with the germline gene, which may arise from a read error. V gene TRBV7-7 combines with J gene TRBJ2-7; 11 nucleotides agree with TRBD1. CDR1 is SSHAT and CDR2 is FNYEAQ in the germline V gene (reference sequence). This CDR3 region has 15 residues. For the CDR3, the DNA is TGTGCTAGCAGCCCAGGACTGGACAGGGGGCAAGAGCAGTACTTC. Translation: CASSPGLDRGQEQYF.

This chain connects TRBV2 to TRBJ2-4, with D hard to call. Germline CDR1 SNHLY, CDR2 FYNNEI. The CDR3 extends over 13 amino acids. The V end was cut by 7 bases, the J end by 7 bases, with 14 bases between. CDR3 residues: CASTDTNGNIQYF. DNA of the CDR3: TGTGCCAGCACCGACACGAATGGCAACATTCAGTACTTC.

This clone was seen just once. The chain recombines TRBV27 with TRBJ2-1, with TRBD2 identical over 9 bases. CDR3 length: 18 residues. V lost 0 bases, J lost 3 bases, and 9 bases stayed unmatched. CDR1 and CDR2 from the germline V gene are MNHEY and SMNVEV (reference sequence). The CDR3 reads CASSLSFPAGGNYNEQFF. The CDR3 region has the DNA TGTGCCAGCAGTTTATCGTTCCCTGCGGGAGGGAACTACAATGAGCAGTTCTTC.

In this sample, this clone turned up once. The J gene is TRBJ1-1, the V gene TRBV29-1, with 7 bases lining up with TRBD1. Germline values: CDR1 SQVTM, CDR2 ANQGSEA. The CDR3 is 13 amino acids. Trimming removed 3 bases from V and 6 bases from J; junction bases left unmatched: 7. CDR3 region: CSVEGEGGSEAFF. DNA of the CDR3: TGCAGCGTTGAGGGGGAAGGGGGCTCTGAAGCTTTCTTT. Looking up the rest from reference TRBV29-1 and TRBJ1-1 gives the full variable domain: SAVISQKPSRDICQRGTSLTIQCQVDSQVTMMFWYRQQPGQSLTLIATANQGSEATYESGFVIDKFPISRPNLTFSTLTVSNMSPEDSSIYLCSVEGEGGSEAFFGQGTRLTVV.

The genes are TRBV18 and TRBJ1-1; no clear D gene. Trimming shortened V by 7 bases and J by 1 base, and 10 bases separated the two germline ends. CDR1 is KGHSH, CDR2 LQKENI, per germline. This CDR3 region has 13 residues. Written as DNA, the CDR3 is TGTGCCAGCTTTGGGGTAGGGAACACTGAAGCTTTCTTT. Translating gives CASFGVGNTEAFF.

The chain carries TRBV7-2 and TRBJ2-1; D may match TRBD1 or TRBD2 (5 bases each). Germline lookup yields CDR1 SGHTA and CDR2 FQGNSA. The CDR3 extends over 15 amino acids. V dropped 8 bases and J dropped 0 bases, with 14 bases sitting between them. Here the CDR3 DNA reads TGTGCCAGCGAGAGGGGCGGTGGCTCCTACAATGAGCAGTTCTTC. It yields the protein CASERGGGSYNEQFF.

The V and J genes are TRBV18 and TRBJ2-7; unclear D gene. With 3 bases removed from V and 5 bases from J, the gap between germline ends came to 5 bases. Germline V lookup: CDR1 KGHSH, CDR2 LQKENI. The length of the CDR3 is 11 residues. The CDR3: CASSPRDEQYF. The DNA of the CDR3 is TGTGCCAGCTCACCTCGCGACGAGCAGTACTTC.

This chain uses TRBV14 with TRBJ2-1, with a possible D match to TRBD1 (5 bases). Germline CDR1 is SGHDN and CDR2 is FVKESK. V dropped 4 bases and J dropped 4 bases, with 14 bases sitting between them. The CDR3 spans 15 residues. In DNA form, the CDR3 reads TGTGCCAGCAGCCTGCATAAGGGGAATTACAATGAGCAGTTCTTC. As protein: CASSLHKGNYNEQFF.

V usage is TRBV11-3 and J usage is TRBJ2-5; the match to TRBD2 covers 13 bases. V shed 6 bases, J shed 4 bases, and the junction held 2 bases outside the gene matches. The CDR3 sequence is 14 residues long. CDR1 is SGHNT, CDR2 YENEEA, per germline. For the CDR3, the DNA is TGTGCCAGCAGAGGACTAGCGGGAGTAGAGACCCAGTACTTC. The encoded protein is CASRGLAGVETQYF. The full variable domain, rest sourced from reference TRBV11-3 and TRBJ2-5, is EAGVVQSPRYKIIEKKQPVAFWCNPISGHNTLYWYLQNLGQGPELLIRYENEEAVDDSQLPKDRFSAERLKGVDSTLKIQPAELGDSAVYLCASRGLAGVETQYFGPGTRLLVL.

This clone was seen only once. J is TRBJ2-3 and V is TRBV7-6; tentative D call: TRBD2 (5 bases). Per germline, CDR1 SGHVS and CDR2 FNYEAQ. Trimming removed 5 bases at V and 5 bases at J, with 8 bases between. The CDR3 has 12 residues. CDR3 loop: CASSPSGDTQYF. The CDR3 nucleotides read TGTGCCAGCAGCCCCAGCGGAGATACGCAGTATTTT.

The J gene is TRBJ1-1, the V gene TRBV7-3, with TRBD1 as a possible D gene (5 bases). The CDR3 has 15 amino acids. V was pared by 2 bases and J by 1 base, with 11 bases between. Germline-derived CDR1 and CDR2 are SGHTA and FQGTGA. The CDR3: CASSLVYGQNTEAFF. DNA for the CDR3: TGTGCCAGCAGCTTAGTGTACGGACAGAACACTGAAGCTTTCTTT.

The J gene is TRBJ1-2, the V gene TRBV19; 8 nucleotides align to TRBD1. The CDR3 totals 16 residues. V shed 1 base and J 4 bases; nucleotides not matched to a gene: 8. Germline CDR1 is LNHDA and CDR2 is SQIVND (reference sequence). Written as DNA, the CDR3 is TGTGCCAGTAGTATAGGCAACCCCGGGACAGGCTATGGCTACACCTTC. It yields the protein CASSIGNPGTGYGYTF.

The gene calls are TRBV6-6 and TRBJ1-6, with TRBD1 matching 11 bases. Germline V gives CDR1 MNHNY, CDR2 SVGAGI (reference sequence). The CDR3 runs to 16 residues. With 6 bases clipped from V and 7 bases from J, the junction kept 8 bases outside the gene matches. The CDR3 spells CASRIGQGAPNSPLHF. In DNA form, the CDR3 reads TGTGCCAGCAGAATCGGACAGGGGGCGCCGAATTCACCCCTCCACTTT.

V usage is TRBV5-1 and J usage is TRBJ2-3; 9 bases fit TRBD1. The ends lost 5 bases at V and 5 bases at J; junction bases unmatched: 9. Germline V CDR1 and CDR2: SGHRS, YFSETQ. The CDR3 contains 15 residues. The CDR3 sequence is CASSYIGTGRDTQYF. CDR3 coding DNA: TGCGCCAGCAGTTACATCGGGACAGGGAGAGATACGCAGTATTTT.

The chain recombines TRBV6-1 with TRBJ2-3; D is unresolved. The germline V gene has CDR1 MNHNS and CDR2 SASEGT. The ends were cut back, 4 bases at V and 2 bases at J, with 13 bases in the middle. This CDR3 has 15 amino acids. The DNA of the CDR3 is TGTGCCAGCAGTGTGAATAGACGGCTCACAGATACGCAGTATTTT. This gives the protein CASSVNRRLTDTQYF.

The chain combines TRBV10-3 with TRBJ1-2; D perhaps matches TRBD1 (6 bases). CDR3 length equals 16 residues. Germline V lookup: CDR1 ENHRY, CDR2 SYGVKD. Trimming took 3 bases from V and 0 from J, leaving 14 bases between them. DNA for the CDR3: TGTGCCATCAGTGACTCGGTACAGGGCCCTAACTATGGCTACACCTTC. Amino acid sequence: CAISDSVQGPNYGYTF.

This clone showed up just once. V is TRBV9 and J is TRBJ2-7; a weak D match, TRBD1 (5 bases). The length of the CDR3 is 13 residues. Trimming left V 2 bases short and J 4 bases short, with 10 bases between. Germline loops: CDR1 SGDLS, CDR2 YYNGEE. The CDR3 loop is CASSVKQGYEQYF. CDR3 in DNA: TGTGCCAGCAGCGTGAAGCAGGGTTACGAGCAGTACTTC.

DNA of the CDR3: TGTGCCAGCAGCTCGCCGGGACTAGCCCCAGATACGCAGTATTTT. Translation gives CASSSPGLAPDTQYF. The gene calls are TRBV7-2 and TRBJ2-3; 9 positions agree with TRBD2. The V segment lost 4 bases and the J segment 4 bases; nucleotides outside the gene matches: 6. The CDR3 spans 15 residues. CDR1 and CDR2 (germline): SGHTA, FQGNSA.

CDR3 bases: TGTGCCAGCTTAAGGAGACCGCGCATTAGCACAGATACGCAGTATTTT. Translating it yields CASLRRPRISTDTQYF. The chain links TRBV25-1 to TRBJ2-3; D gene uncertain. The CDR3 sequence is 16 residues long. V lost 8 bases to trimming and J lost 0 bases, with 18 bases between them. CDR1 and CDR2 from the germline V gene are MGHDK and SYGVNS. The entire variable domain, with the rest obtained from reference TRBV25-1 and TRBJ2-3, is as follows: EADIYQTPRYLVIGTGKKITLECSQTMGHDKMYWYQQDPGMELHLIHYSYGVNSTEKGDLSSESTVSRIRTEHFPLTLESARPSHTSQYLCASLRRPRISTDTQYFGPGTRLTVL.